This T cell receptor beta chain comes out of a study of human T cells and chemical hapten exposure (dated by TCRdb to about 2021). Regarding the complete study: For sensitization, 2% DPC in acetone was applied to a roughly 2 cm by roughly 2 cm area of upper inner arm skin. Libraries were pooled for sequencing, and per-sample TCR yields varied mainly because of small differences in library volumes within the pool. Blood for TCR sequencing was provided by twenty-nine alopecia patients at one to four time points (pre-sensitization, 2, 6 and 24 weeks). Blood samples were taken from patients before sensitization (week 0) and at 2, 6 and about 24 weeks after DPC sensitization. Weekly therapeutic DPC doses were additionally applied to the scalp of patients throughout the approximately 24-week study period. Patch tests used Finn chambers with 0.01% DPC on the upper back, scored after 6 days by International Contact Dermatitis Research Group standards. The study tracked peripheral blood TCR repertoire changes in vivo during primary and secondary sensitization to the hapten diphenylcyclopropenone (DPC) in alopecia patients. Alopecia areata with under or over 50% scalp involvement, alopecia totalis and alopecia universalis were represented in the patient cohort, which was mostly female.

Receptor libraries were prepared by RACE. The sequencer listed for this sample is NextSeq 500. During library preparation, unique molecular identifiers were attached to individual cDNA molecules so that TCRs could be counted quantitatively and reproducibly. Each blood RNA sample was used to sequence both TCR alpha and TCR beta chains. Per the authors' processing: A median of around 100,000 TCRs per sample was observed, with a range of about 23,224 to 750,000. The Decombinator software suite was used to annotate the V, J and CDR3 of the TCR reads. For PS versus PT1 abundance plots, all samples were subsampled to the same number of TCRs (28,000). Expanded TCRs were defined as absent before sensitization and observed at least eight times at the 2-week time point. TCRdb ran its own pipeline on the public reads, namely fastp trimming at Q25 and MiXCR clone calling, and kept in-frame beta chains. Identical CDR3 proteins give one entry, which carries the most common genes and DNA. TCRdb's processing, not the authors' own work, is the source of the V and J calls. The sample contains approximately 350,000 distinct CDR3 sequences, over 6% of them found a single time. The biggest ten clones account for less than 6.5% of the sample.

The sample's time point label, decoded: patch test 2, 6 weeks after DPC sensitization. The treatment or condition tag for this specimen amounts to: therapeutic diphenylcyclopropenone sensitization with weekly scalp DPC. At every patch-test visit, the blood draw took place before the patch test was put on. Patients were eligible if aged 18 to 70, diagnosed with alopecia and judged suitable for DPC therapy, and pregnant patients were excluded. Total RNA was extracted from unfractionated whole blood collected in Tempus Blood RNA tubes. What the study reported, not specific to this receptor: A positive correlation was found between the number of PT1 expanded TCRs and patch test score, with significance reached at thresholds 8, 16 and 32 but not 4. Repeated subsampling changed both the strength of the expansion versus patch-test correlation and the threshold at which the correlation became significant. DPC sensitization did not change the number of TCRs with a frequency above 1 in 1000, and there was no evidence of changes in global repertoire structure. All patients had alopecia, a presumed autoimmune disease, so their immune response might differ from that of healthy individuals. Significantly more large CDR3 similarity clusters were formed by expanded TCRs than by pre-sensitization or healthy control sets, consistent with antigen-driven responses.

From the germline V gene, CDR1 is MGHRA and CDR2 is YSYEKL. The CDR3 numbers 16 residues from cysteine through phenylalanine. Only CDR3 DNA is held: 48 bases, read in frame from base 1. The germline ends are 17 bases apart after V is trimmed by 1 base and J by 6 bases. Worth noting for this clonotype: Its antigen specificity is not known. No per-base quality is available; no much larger clone lies one base away.

The V and J segments used are TRBV4-1 and TRBJ2-3; TRBD1 is perhaps the D gene, given 6 matching bases. Material: whole blood, obtained in connection with sensitization to the hapten diphenylcyclopropenone (DPC). The sequence came from a woman aged 18-29 years with alopecia areata. Some clones in this sample may be carry-over from other donors' samples. The DNA sequence is TGCGCCAGCAGCCAAGTGGAGAAGGGGGATTTGGATACGCAGTATTTT. This is translated as CASSQVEKGDLDTQYF.